This TCR beta chain is drawn from a study of T cells in Graves' hyperthyroidism and ophthalmopathy. Trimming removed 7 bases at V and 2 bases at J, with 23 bases between. The CDR3 consists of 17 residues. Germline-derived CDR1 and CDR2 are MNHNS and SASEGT. Ten or more counts support this clonotype. Its antigen is not identified. RNA transcripts were the template for amplifying TCR beta CDR3 regions. A first-round RT-PCR of the TCR CDR3 used the HTBI primer set. Each CDR3 protein gets one entry after TCRdb re-called the multiplex PCR reads with MiXCR. Of roughly 380,000 distinct CDR3 sequences listed, approximately 12% are singletons. Study findings and constraints: Stable hyperthyroidism and ophthalmopathy were separated using 13 V-J signatures. Expanded thyroid clonotypes (above 0.001) were mostly also found in blood.

Blood was drawn at first hyperthyroidism diagnosis, before any ophthalmopathy symptoms. Sequencing was done on a sample of blood. This receptor was taken from a man aged 25-45 years with Graves' hyperthyroidism that later progressed to Graves' ophthalmopathy. The chain links TRBV6-1 to TRBJ2-5; the D gene could be TRBD1 or TRBD2 (6 bases each). CDR3 coding DNA: TGTGCCAGCACCCCCTTTAGGGGGGAGTTGACACAAGAGACCCAGTACTTC. This sequence encodes CASTPFRGELTQETQYF.